This T cell receptor (beta chain) stems from a study of blood T cell repertoires in COVID-19. Study in general: In each case, the material was cDNA or gDNA derived from T cells, B-cell-depleted T cells, or PBMCs.

Per the original methods: Nucleated cell counts were estimated from reference gene primer amplification. Data came from immunoSEQ multiplex PCR; TCRdb stores just in-frame clones and leaves some out. V and J calls and clone size follow that table, whereas D and trimming were derived from the DNA. Of approximately 250,000 clones in the sample, approximately 90% were seen once. The study drew participants aged about 18 to 89 years from 20 to 30 US areas. V gave up 5 bases and J gave up 4 bases, with 17 bases separating them. Germline V gene sequence: CDR1 SGHTA, CDR2 FQGNSA. CDR3 length equals 15 residues.

Source material: PBMCs or T cells enriched from blood (not recorded which). The chain is built from TRBV7-2 and TRBJ1-1, with a tentative D call TRBD1 (6 bases). The origin of this receptor is a woman between 40 and 55 years old with acute COVID-19. The CDR3 nucleotides are TGTGCCAGCAGCACGAGGACAGTGGTTGCCACTGAAGCTTTCTTT. It codes for CASSTRTVVATEAFF.